This TCR beta chain was obtained from a study of cytomegalovirus exposure and HLA in healthy donors. This CDR3 contains 17 residues. Only in-frame clones appear in the TCRdb table, and some are missing; sequencing was by immunoSEQ multiplex PCR. The top ten clones hold 3.1% of a sample with around 250,000 clones, roughly 88% of them seen once. This chain links TRBV21-1 with TRBJ2-3; the DNA was not compared with TRBD2, the D call given in the table. TRBV21-1 is an annotated pseudogene. Material for sequencing was PBMCs. This receptor was taken from a woman aged 25 to 39 in good health and CMV-seronegative. The CDR3 DNA reads as TGTGCCAGCAGCAAAGGTTCGGGAACTCCTAGCACAGATACGCAGTATTTT. Its translation: CASSKGSGTPSTDTQYF.